What follows is one TCR beta chain and its context. Its antigen is still unknown. V lost 3 bases to trimming and J lost 8 bases, with 16 bases between them. CDR1 is SEHNR and CDR2 is FQNEAQ in the germline V gene (reference sequence). This CDR3 is built from 14 residues. Some clones are missing from TCRdb's copy, which holds only in-frame ones; the method was immunoSEQ multiplex PCR. The sample holds 98,000 or so clones, about 90% seen once. The entry originates in a study of T cell responses to AZD1222 COVID-19 vaccine. Study-level points and caveats: Donors skewed white British and female; clonal diversity was possibly underestimated.

The receptor's source is an adult in good health. The chain is built from TRBV7-9 and TRBJ1-2; a possible D gene is TRBD1 (5 bases). This sample comprised peripheral blood, obtained on day 0 of AZD1222 vaccination. CDR3 nucleotides: TGTGCCAGCAGCTTCCCCGTGGGGCGGGACGGCTACACCTTC. Translating it yields CASSFPVGRDGYTF.